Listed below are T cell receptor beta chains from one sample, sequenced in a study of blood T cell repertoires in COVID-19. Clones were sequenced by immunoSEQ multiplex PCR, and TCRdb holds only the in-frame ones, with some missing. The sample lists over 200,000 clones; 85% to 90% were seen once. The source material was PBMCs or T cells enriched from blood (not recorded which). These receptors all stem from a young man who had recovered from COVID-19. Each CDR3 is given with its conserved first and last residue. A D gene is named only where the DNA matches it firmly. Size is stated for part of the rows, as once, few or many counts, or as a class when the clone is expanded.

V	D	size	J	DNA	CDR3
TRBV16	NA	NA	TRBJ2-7	TGTGCCAGCAGCCACTTCGACAGGACCCACGAGCAGTACTTC	CASSHFDRTHEQYF
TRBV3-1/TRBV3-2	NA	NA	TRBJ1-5	TGTGCCAGCAGCCAAGCGGCGGGGGGGGGCAATCAGCCCCAGCATTTT	CASSQAAGGGNQPQHF
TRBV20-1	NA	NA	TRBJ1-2	TGCAGTGCTAGAGACGGCTATGGCTACACCTTC	CSARDGYGYTF
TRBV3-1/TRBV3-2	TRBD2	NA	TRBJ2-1	TGTGCCAGCAGCCAAGACCCCGGGACTAGTAATGAGCAGTTCTTC	CASSQDPGTSNEQFF
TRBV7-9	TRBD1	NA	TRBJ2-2	TGTGCCAGCAGCCCAGGGGGCAGTAGTAGTACCGGGGAGCTGTTTTTT	CASSPGGSSSTGELFF
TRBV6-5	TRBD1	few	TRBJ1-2	TGTGCCAGCAGCCGACAGGGGACCGGTAACTATGGCTACACCTTC	CASSRQGTGNYGYTF
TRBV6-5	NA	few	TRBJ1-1	TGTGCCAGCAGCTTACAGGGTATGAACACTGAAGCTTTCTTT	CASSLQGMNTEAFF
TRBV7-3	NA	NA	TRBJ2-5	TGTGCCAGCAGCTTAAATGTGCAGGAGACCCAGTACTTC	CASSLNVQETQYF
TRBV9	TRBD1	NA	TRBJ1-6	TGTGCCAGCAGCACCCGACAGGGGAATAATTCACCCCTCCACTTT	CASSTRQGNNSPLHF
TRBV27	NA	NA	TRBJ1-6	TGTGCCAGCGGGTTTGGGGGGGGTAATTCACCCCTCCACTTT	CASGFGGGNSPLHF
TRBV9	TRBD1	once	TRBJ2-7	TGTGCCAGCAGCATCAGGGGCGGGCAGGGGGACGAGCAGTACTTC	CASSIRGGQGDEQYF
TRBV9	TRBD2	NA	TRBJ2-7	TGTGCCAGCAGCGTAGAACCGGGAGGGCCCCCCTACGAGCAGTACTTC	CASSVEPGGPPYEQYF
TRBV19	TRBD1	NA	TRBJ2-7	TGTGCCAGTAGTATCGGGACAGGGATGGACGAGCAGTACTTC	CASSIGTGMDEQYF
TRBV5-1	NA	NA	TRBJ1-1	TGCGCCAGCAGCTTGAACCGGGCAGGGGCCAGCACTGAAGCTTTCTTT	CASSLNRAGASTEAFF
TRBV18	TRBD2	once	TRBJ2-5	TGTGCCAGCTCACCACGGTCCGGCTTCCTAGCGGGAGACAAAGAGACCCAGTACTTC	CASSPRSGFLAGDKETQYF
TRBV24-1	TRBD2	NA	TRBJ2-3	TGTGCCACCAGTGATCCTAGCGGGAGGCCAAAAGATACGCAGTATTTT	CATSDPSGRPKDTQYF
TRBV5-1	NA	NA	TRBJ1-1	TGCGCCAGCAGCGACTCAGGGGCGAACACTGAAGCTTTCTTT	CASSDSGANTEAFF
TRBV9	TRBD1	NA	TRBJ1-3	TGTGCCAGCAGCGTAGAGGGGACAGGGGGCAGCCGAAACACCATATATTTT	CASSVEGTGGSRNTIYF